The rows below give T cell receptor beta chains drawn from one sample of a study of T cell responses to AZD1222 COVID-19 vaccine. Sequenced by immunoSEQ multiplex PCR; TCRdb stores in-frame clones only, minus some. The sample lists some 200,000 clones, just over 90% occurring once. Here the sequenced sample was peripheral blood, taken 28 days after the second AZD1222 dose. The receptors derive from an adult who received the AZD1222 COVID-19 vaccine. The CDR3 runs from the conserved cysteine through the conserved F or W. D genes are given only for firm matches. Some rows have no size entry. The others give once, few or many, or a class for an expanded clone.

D: TRBD2
J: TRBJ2-1
size: NA
V: TRBV7-3
CDR3: CASSPGSGGYNEQFF
DNA: TGTGCCAGCAGCCCCGGAAGCGGGGGGTACAATGAGCAGTTCTTC

D: NA
J: TRBJ1-2
size: NA
V: TRBV9
CDR3: CASSINYGYTF
DNA: TGTGCCAGCAGCATTAACTATGGCTACACCTTC

D: NA
J: TRBJ1-5
size: NA
V: TRBV9
CDR3: CASSVGAQPNQPQHF
DNA: TGTGCCAGCAGCGTAGGGGCGCAGCCCAATCAGCCCCAGCATTTT

D: TRBD1
J: TRBJ1-1
size: NA
V: TRBV10-3
CDR3: CAISESDRGDAEAFF
DNA: TGTGCCATCAGTGAGTCGGACAGGGGGGACGCTGAAGCTTTCTTT

D: NA
J: TRBJ1-5
size: NA
V: TRBV7-2
CDR3: CASSLARDGRNQPQHF
DNA: TGTGCCAGCAGCTTAGCCCGGGACGGTAGGAATCAGCCCCAGCATTTT

D: NA
J: TRBJ2-3
size: NA
V: TRBV18
CDR3: CASSPTGLLSTDTQYF
DNA: TGTGCCAGCTCACCTACGGGACTCTTAAGCACAGATACGCAGTATTTT

D: NA
J: TRBJ1-3
size: NA
V: TRBV28
CDR3: CASSTPHSGNTIYF
DNA: TGTGCCAGCAGTACCCCCCACTCTGGAAACACCATATATTTT

D: NA
J: TRBJ2-3
size: NA
V: TRBV6-5
CDR3: CASSYSGTDPFGQYF
DNA: TGTGCCAGCAGTTACTCAGGGACGGACCCTTTTGGGCAGTATTTT

D: NA
J: TRBJ1-2
size: NA
V: TRBV7-9
CDR3: CASSLAEGSGYTF
DNA: TGTGCCAGCAGCTTAGCTGAGGGGAGCGGCTACACCTTC

D: NA
J: TRBJ2-7
size: NA
V: TRBV6-5
CDR3: CASCTNNYEQYF
DNA: TGTGCCAGCTGTACAAACAACTACGAGCAGTACTTC

D: NA
J: TRBJ2-1
size: NA
V: TRBV2
CDR3: CASSEVTFSSYNEQFF
DNA: TGTGCCAGCAGTGAAGTAACTTTCAGCTCCTACAATGAGCAGTTCTTC

D: NA
J: TRBJ2-7
size: NA
V: TRBV9
CDR3: CASSGDSSYEQYF
DNA: TGTGCCAGCAGCGGAGACAGTTCCTACGAGCAGTACTTC

D: NA
J: TRBJ1-1
size: NA
V: TRBV7-3
CDR3: CASSQQSNGENTEAFF
DNA: TGTGCCAGCAGCCAACAGTCGAATGGGGAGAACACTGAAGCTTTCTTT

D: TRBD1
J: TRBJ2-3
size: NA
V: TRBV7-9
CDR3: CASSLGQGNTDTQYF
DNA: TGTGCCAGCAGCTTAGGACAGGGGAACACAGATACGCAGTATTTT

D: NA
J: TRBJ1-3
size: NA
V: TRBV2
CDR3: CASAVRAQDTIYF
DNA: TGTGCCAGCGCCGTGCGGGCCCAGGACACCATATATTTT

D: NA
J: TRBJ2-1
size: NA
V: TRBV10-3
CDR3: CAMRQENEQFF
DNA: TGTGCCATGAGACAGGAAAATGAGCAGTTCTTC

D: NA
J: TRBJ1-1
size: NA
V: TRBV6-4
CDR3: CASSRGSGEAFF
DNA: TGTGCCAGCAGCAGGGGTTCGGGTGAAGCTTTCTTT

D: TRBD1
J: TRBJ2-2
size: NA
V: TRBV10-3
CDR3: CAISESTGGTTGELFF
DNA: TGTGCCATCAGTGAGTCCACAGGGGGGACCACCGGGGAGCTGTTTTTT

D: NA
J: TRBJ1-2
size: NA
V: TRBV9
CDR3: CASSAPGGVGYGYTF
DNA: TGTGCCAGCAGCGCTCCCGGGGGTGTTGGCTATGGCTACACCTTC

D: TRBD1
J: TRBJ2-1
size: NA
V: TRBV4-3
CDR3: CASSQDATGGRYNEQFF
DNA: TGCGCCAGCAGCCAAGACGCAACAGGGGGGCGCTACAATGAGCAGTTCTTC

D: NA
J: TRBJ1-4
size: NA
V: TRBV19
CDR3: CASSPPGLTNEKLFF
DNA: TGTGCCAGTAGTCCCCCCGGTTTAACTAATGAAAAACTGTTTTTT

D: NA
J: TRBJ1-1
size: NA
V: TRBV11-3
CDR3: CASSQRSGSSDTEAFF
DNA: TGTGCCAGCAGCCAACGGTCGGGCTCGTCGGACACTGAAGCTTTCTTT

D: TRBD2
J: TRBJ2-2
size: NA
V: TRBV27
CDR3: CASSRRTSGVTGELFF
DNA: TGTGCCAGCAGTCGACGGACTAGCGGAGTTACCGGGGAGCTGTTTTTT

D: NA
J: TRBJ2-7
size: NA
V: TRBV7-2
CDR3: CASNYIGAYEQYF
DNA: TGTGCCAGCAACTACATAGGTGCCTACGAGCAGTACTTC

D: NA
J: TRBJ2-7
size: NA
V: TRBV10-3
CDR3: CATGEQNGFLTDF
DNA: TGTGCCACCGGGGAACAGAATGGATTTTTAACGGACTTC

D: NA
J: TRBJ2-5
size: NA
V: TRBV2
CDR3: CASSVEVATQYF
DNA: TGTGCCAGCAGTGTTGAGGTAGCGACCCAGTACTTC

D: TRBD1
J: TRBJ2-5
size: NA
V: TRBV7-2
CDR3: CASSPDRVQETQYF
DNA: TGTGCCAGCAGTCCAGACAGGGTACAAGAGACCCAGTACTTC

D: NA
J: TRBJ2-1
size: once
V: TRBV27
CDR3: CASSLIIGDEQFF
DNA: TGTGCCAGCAGTTTAATCATCGGGGATGAGCAGTTCTTC

D: NA
J: TRBJ1-2
size: NA
V: TRBV2
CDR3: CASRTQGYYGYTF
DNA: TGTGCCAGCAGGACACAGGGATACTATGGCTACACCTTC

D: NA
J: TRBJ1-2
size: NA
V: TRBV28
CDR3: CASSLAGVYGYTF
DNA: TGTGCCAGCAGTTTAGCCGGGGTCTATGGCTACACCTTC

D: NA
J: TRBJ2-3
size: NA
V: TRBV11-2
CDR3: CASSLDPLTSTDTQYF
DNA: TGTGCCAGCAGCTTAGATCCCTTAACTAGCACAGATACGCAGTATTTT

D: NA
J: TRBJ2-1
size: NA
V: TRBV27
CDR3: CASSLVPDTYNEQFF
DNA: TGTGCCAGCAGTTTGGTACCGGACACTTACAATGAGCAGTTCTTC

D: TRBD1
J: TRBJ1-4
size: NA
V: TRBV28
CDR3: CASRYQGGANEKLFF
DNA: TGTGCCAGCAGATATCAGGGGGGGGCTAATGAAAAACTGTTTTTT

D: TRBD1
J: TRBJ1-5
size: NA
V: TRBV6-5
CDR3: CASSYQGVGDQPQHF
DNA: TGTGCCAGCAGTTACCAGGGGGTGGGTGATCAGCCCCAGCATTTT

D: TRBD2
J: TRBJ2-7
size: NA
V: TRBV10-2
CDR3: CASSGPSGTSYEQYF
DNA: TGCGCCAGCAGTGGTCCTAGCGGGACCTCCTACGAGCAGTACTTC

D: NA
J: TRBJ2-2
size: few
V: TRBV6-1
CDR3: CASSENGRVTGELFF
DNA: TGTGCCAGCAGTGAAAACGGGCGGGTCACCGGGGAGCTGTTTTTT

D: NA
J: TRBJ2-7
size: NA
V: TRBV2
CDR3: CASSGLSYEQYF
DNA: TGTGCCAGCAGTGGACTCTCCTACGAGCAGTACTTC

D: NA
J: TRBJ1-4
size: NA
V: TRBV25-1
CDR3: CASSEYLGTTNEKLFF
DNA: TGTGCCAGCAGTGAATATCTGGGGACAACTAATGAAAAACTGTTTTTT

D: NA
J: TRBJ2-1
size: NA
V: TRBV11-2
CDR3: CASSSLINEQFF
DNA: TGTGCCAGCAGCTCGCTAATAAATGAGCAGTTCTTC

D: NA
J: TRBJ2-3
size: NA
V: TRBV6-5
CDR3: CASSGQPTDTQYF
DNA: TGTGCCAGCAGCGGACAGCCCACGGATACGCAGTATTTT

D: TRBD2
J: TRBJ2-1
size: NA
V: TRBV19
CDR3: CASSPLTSGSGNEQFF
DNA: TGTGCCAGTAGTCCTTTGACTAGCGGGAGTGGGAATGAGCAGTTCTTC